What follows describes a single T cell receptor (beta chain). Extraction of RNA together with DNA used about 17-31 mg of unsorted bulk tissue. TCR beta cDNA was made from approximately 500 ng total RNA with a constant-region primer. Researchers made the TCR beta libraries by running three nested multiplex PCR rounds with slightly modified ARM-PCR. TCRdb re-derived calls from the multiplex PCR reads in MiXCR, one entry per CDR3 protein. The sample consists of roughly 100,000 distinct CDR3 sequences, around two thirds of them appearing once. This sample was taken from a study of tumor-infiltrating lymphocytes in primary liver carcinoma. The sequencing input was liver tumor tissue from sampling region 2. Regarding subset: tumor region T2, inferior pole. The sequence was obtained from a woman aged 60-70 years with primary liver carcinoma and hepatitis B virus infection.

This chain's CDR3 is CAISEGGSTDTQYF. The CDR3, as DNA: TGTGCCATCAGTGAGGGCGGGAGCACAGATACGCAGTATTTT. The chain couples TRBV10-3 to TRBJ2-3; a weak D match, TRBD2 (5 bases). Trimming stripped 2 bases from V and 0 bases from J, with 6 bases between. The germline CDR1 and CDR2 sequences are ENHRY and SYGVKD. The CDR3 loop spans 14 amino acids.